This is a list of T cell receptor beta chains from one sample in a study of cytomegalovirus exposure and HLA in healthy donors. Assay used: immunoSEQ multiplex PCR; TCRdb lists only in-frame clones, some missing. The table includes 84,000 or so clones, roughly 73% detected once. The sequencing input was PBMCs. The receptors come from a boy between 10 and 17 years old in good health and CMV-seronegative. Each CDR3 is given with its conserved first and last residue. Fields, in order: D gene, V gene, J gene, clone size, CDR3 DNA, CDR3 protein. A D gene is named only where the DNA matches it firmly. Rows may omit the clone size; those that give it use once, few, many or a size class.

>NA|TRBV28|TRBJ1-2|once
TGTGCCAGCAGTTTAGGGGGCACCATGGGCTATGGCTACACCTTC
CASSLGGTMGYGYTF
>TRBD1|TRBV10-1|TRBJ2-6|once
TGCGCCAGCAGTGGGGACAGCTCTGGGGCCAACGTCCTGACTTTC
CASSGDSSGANVLTF
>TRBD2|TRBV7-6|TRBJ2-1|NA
TGTGCCAGCAGCTCTCTGGGGCGGGGTAGACTAGCGGGACCGAGCTCCTACAATGAGCAGTTCTTC
CASSSLGRGRLAGPSSYNEQFF
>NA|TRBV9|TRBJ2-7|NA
TGTGCCAGCAGCGTAGCCTCTTCTTGGAGCTCCTACGAGCAGTACTTC
CASSVASSWSSYEQYF
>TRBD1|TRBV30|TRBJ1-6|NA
TGTGCCTGGAGTACCCCCGGGACAGACATTCACTATAATTCACCCCTCCACTTT
CAWSTPGTDIHYNSPLHF
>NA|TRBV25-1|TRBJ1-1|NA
TGTGCCAGCAGTGAATGGAGGAACACTGAAGCTTTCTTT
CASSEWRNTEAFF
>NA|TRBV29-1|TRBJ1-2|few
TGCAGCGTTGTCGGGGCTAACTATGGCTACACCTTC
CSVVGANYGYTF
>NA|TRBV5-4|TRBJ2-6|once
TGTGCCAGCAGCGTTGAAGAAAGTCAGACCAACGTCCTGACTTTC
CASSVEESQTNVLTF
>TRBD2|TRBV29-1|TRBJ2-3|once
TGCAGCGTTCGCCGGGGGGGCCCTAGCACAGATACGCAGTATTTT
CSVRRGGPSTDTQYF
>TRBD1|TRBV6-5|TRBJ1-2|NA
TGTGCCAGCAGTGGAGGGACAGATATCTATGGCTACACCTTC
CASSGGTDIYGYTF
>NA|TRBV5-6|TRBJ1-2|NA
TGTGCCAGCAGCCCTACTTCCTCTAACTATGGCTACACCTTC
CASSPTSSNYGYTF
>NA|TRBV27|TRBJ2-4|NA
TGTGCCAGCAGCGCCAGGGGAGTCAAAAACATTCAGTACTTC
CASSARGVKNIQYF
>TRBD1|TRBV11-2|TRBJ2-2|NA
TGTGCCAGCAGCTTCTGGGGTATGGGACAGGGGTACACCGGGGAGCTGTTTTTT
CASSFWGMGQGYTGELFF
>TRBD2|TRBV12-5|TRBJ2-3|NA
TGTGCTAGTGGTTTTTTAGGACTAGCGGACACAGATACGCAGTATTTT
CASGFLGLADTDTQYF
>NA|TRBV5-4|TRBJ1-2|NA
TGTGCCAGCAGCTTGGCCCAGGGTAGGATTGAGTTTAACTATGGCTACACCTTC
CASSLAQGRIEFNYGYTF
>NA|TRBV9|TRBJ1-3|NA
TGTGCCAGCAGCCCCCAAATCCGGGTCTCTGGAAACACCATATATTTT
CASSPQIRVSGNTIYF
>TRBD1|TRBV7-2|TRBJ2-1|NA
TGTGCCAGCAGCTTAAAGGGACAGGGTATCGATGAGCAGTTCTTC
CASSLKGQGIDEQFF
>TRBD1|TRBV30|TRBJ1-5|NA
TGTGCCTGGACCTCCGGGACAGGGTTCCAGCCCCAGCATTTT
CAWTSGTGFQPQHF
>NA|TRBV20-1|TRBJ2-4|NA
TGCAGTGCCCCAGAAAACATTCAGTACTTC
CSAPENIQYF
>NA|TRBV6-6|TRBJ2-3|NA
TGTGCCAGCAGTTCTTTCACAGATACGCAGTATTTT
CASSSFTDTQYF
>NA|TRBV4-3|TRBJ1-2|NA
TGCGCCAGCAGCCCAGGGCGCATCTCTAACTATGGCTACACCTTC
CASSPGRISNYGYTF
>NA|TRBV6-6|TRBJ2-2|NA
TGTGCCAGTTCGATCAGGGCCGGGGAGCTGTTTTTT
CASSIRAGELFF
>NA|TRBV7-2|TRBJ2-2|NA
TGTGCCAGCAGTTCATACATATCGGGGGAGCTGTTTTTT
CASSSYISGELFF
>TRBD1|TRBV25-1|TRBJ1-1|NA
TGTGCCAGCAGTGGACAGGGTCTGACAAACACTGAAGCTTTCTTT
CASSGQGLTNTEAFF
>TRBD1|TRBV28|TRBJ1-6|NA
TGTGCCAGCAGTTTCGGGAGGGACAGATCACCCCTCCACTTT
CASSFGRDRSPLHF
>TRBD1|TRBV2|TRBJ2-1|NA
TGTGCCAGCAGTCTACAGGGGAGCTCCTACAATGAGCAGTTCTTC
CASSLQGSSYNEQFF
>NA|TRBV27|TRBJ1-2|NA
TGTGCCAGCAGTTTGGTCCCGAGAGGAGGCTACACCTTC
CASSLVPRGGYTF
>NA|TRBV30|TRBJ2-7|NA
TGTGCCTGGAGCGACTACGAGCAGTACTTC
CAWSDYEQYF
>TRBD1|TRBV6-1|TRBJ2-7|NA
TGTGCCAGCAGTGATTTGGGACAGATTTCCTACGAGCAGTACTTC
CASSDLGQISYEQYF
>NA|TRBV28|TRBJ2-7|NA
TGTGCCAGCAGCCATCCGGACTCTAGCTCCTACGAGCAGTACTTC
CASSHPDSSSYEQYF
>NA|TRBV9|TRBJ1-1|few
TGTGCCAGCAGCGCGACAGCGTCAACGTCGATGAACACTGAAGCTTTCTTT
CASSATASTSMNTEAFF
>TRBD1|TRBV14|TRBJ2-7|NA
TGTGCCAGCAGCCAAGAGGGGACAGGGGCCTACGAGCAGTACTTC
CASSQEGTGAYEQYF
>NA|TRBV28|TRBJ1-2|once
TGTGCCAGCAGCCAACAGCTTCCTAACTATGGCTACACCTTC
CASSQQLPNYGYTF
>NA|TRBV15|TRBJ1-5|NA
TGTGCCACCTCGGGAGTCAATCAGCCCCAGCATTTT
CATSGVNQPQHF
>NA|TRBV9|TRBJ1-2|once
TGTGCCAGCAGCGACAGGGTCAAAGGCTACACCTTC
CASSDRVKGYTF
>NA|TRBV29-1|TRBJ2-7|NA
TGCAGCGTTGAAGATGGCAGTTACGAGCAGTACTTC
CSVEDGSYEQYF
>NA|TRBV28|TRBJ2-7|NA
TGTGCCAGCAGTTTGTCCTGGGACCCCCGGAGGGGGCAGTACTTC
CASSLSWDPRRGQYF
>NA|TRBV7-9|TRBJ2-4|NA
TGTGCCAGCAGCAACATAAGGGGTCACGCCAAAAACATTCAGTACTTC
CASSNIRGHAKNIQYF
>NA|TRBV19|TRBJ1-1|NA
TGTGCCAGTACCCCAACAGGGCCCCTGAACACTGAAGCTTTCTTT
CASTPTGPLNTEAFF
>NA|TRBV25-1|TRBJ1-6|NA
TGTGCCAGCAGTGGGATTGGCAGGGCTAATTCACCCCTCCACTTT
CASSGIGRANSPLHF
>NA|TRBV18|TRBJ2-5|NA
TGTGCCAGCTCAAAGGCGGGCCCACAAGAGACCCAGTACTTC
CASSKAGPQETQYF
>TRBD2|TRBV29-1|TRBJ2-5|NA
TGCAGCGTTGATAGGGTAGCGGGGAATAGGGAGACCCAGTACTTC
CSVDRVAGNRETQYF
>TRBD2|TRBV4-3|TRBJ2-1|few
TGCGCCAGCAGCCAAGAGGGACTAGCCGGATACAATGAGCAGTTCTTC
CASSQEGLAGYNEQFF
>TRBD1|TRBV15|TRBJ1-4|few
TGTGCCACCAGCAGACCAATACAGGGGAATGAAAAACTGTTTTTT
CATSRPIQGNEKLFF
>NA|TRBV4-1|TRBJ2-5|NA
TGCGCCAGCAGCCAAGATACTGAGACCCAGTACTTC
CASSQDTETQYF
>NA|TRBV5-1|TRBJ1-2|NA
TGCGCCAGCAGCTTGGAACAGGGCTGGGGCTACACCTTC
CASSLEQGWGYTF
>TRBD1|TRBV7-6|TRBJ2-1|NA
TGTGCCAGCAGCGATCCCGGGACAGGGGACAATGAGCAGTTCTTC
CASSDPGTGDNEQFF
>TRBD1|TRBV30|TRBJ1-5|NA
TGTGCCTGGAGTGGGGGACAGGCCGCATCACAAGACCAGCATTTT
CAWSGGQAASQDQHF